The 27 T cell receptor beta chains below were found in one sample sequenced in a study of blood T cell repertoires in COVID-19. The repertoire was sequenced with immunoSEQ multiplex PCR; TCRdb's copy has only in-frame clones and lacks some. Counted here are 200,000 to 300,000 clones, about 87% occurring once; the ten biggest clones make up 3.7%. The sequencing input was peripheral blood. These receptors all stem from a middle-aged woman with acute or convalescent COVID-19.

V usage is TRBV7-9 and J usage is TRBJ1-4; D is unclear. The CDR3 runs to 13 residues. Trimming took off 0 bases at V and 10 bases at J, with 9 bases between the two ends. The germline V gene has CDR1 SEHNR and CDR2 FQNEAQ (reference sequence). The CDR3, as DNA: TGTGCCAGCAGCTTAGCGCAGGTGGGAAAACTGTTTTTT. It specifies CASSLAQVGKLFF.

The rearrangement joins TRBV6-5 to TRBJ2-7, with TRBD1 as a possible D gene (5 bases). This CDR3 has 15 amino acids. Germline loops: CDR1 MNHEY, CDR2 SVGAGI. Trimming took off 7 bases at V and 2 bases at J, with 18 bases between the two ends. DNA of the CDR3: TGTGCCAGCACCCGGGTGGCAGGGCAGGCCTACGAGCAGTACGTC. Translated, it gives CASTRVAGQAYEQYV.

V is TRBV6-5 and J is TRBJ1-5; no reliable D call. Germline V CDR1 and CDR2: MNHEY, SVGAGI. V was pared by 7 bases and J by 6 bases, with 16 bases between. The CDR3 is 14 residues long. In DNA form, the CDR3 reads TGTGCCAGCACCCCCGACGGGGAGGGTCAGCCCCAGCATTTT. Protein product: CASTPDGEGQPQHF.

The CDR3 nucleotides are TGTGCCAGCAGTCAGGGGGCGCTTGGGAACACTGAAGCTTTCTTT. It codes for CASSQGALGNTEAFF. J is TRBJ1-1 and V is TRBV27; 8 nucleotides line up with TRBD1. CDR3 size: 15 residues. From germline, CDR1 is MNHEY and CDR2 SMNVEV (reference sequence). V shed 5 bases, J shed 1 base, and the junction held 6 bases outside the gene matches.

The J gene is TRBJ2-3, the V gene TRBV29-1, with 9 bases that match TRBD2. Trimming cost V 1 base and J 0 bases; bases outside gene matches: 5. Germline lookup yields CDR1 SQVTM and CDR2 ANQGSEA. CDR3 size: 16 residues. This chain's CDR3 is CSVEGERGASTDTQYF. CDR3 sequence (DNA): TGCAGCGTTGAAGGTGAGCGGGGGGCGAGCACAGATACGCAGTATTTT.

This sequence joins TRBV19 and TRBJ1-2, with D tentatively TRBD1 (5 bases). The length of the CDR3 is 10 residues. Germline V gene data show CDR1 as LNHDA and CDR2 as SQIVND (reference sequence). Trimming took 9 bases from V and 7 from J, leaving 9 bases between them. CDR3 protein: CASRGGGYTF. The DNA of the CDR3 is TGTGCCAGCCGGGGGGGTGGCTACACCTTC.

The V and J genes are TRBV7-2 and TRBJ2-5; D might be TRBD2 (6 bases). The CDR3 totals 16 residues. V lost 0 bases, J lost 2 bases, and 13 bases lay in between. Germline V gene sequence: CDR1 SGHTA, CDR2 FQGNSA. CDR3 sequence (DNA): TGTGCCAGCAGCTTAGCGCTAAGTGCGGGGCAAGAGACCCAGTACTTC. This gives the protein CASSLALSAGQETQYF.

This chain uses TRBV5-8 with TRBJ2-7, with D possibly TRBD1 on 6 matching bases. Germline values: CDR1 SGHTS, CDR2 YDEGEE. There are 17 residues in the CDR3. Trimming took 4 bases from V and 0 from J, leaving 20 bases between them. This CDR3 reads CASSLGTPFRLSYEQYV. DNA of the CDR3: TGTGCCAGCAGCCTGGGGACACCCTTTCGCCTCTCCTACGAGCAGTACGTC.

V is TRBV10-3 and J is TRBJ2-1, with D possibly matching TRBD2 (6 bases). This CDR3 comprises 14 residues. V was pared by 4 bases and J by 3 bases, with 10 bases between. CDR1 is ENHRY and CDR2 is SYGVKD in the germline V gene. The CDR3: CAISGGDLYNEQFF. Written as DNA, the CDR3 is TGTGCCATCAGTGGGGGGGACCTCTACAATGAGCAGTTCTTC.

The chain recombines TRBV15 with TRBJ1-6; no reliable D call. Germline V gene data show CDR1 as LNHNV and CDR2 as YYDKDF (reference sequence). The CDR3 length is 13 residues. V was shortened by 0 bases and J by 8 bases, with 5 bases between the two germline ends. CDR3 DNA: TGTGCCACCAGCAGAGATCAGTATTCACCCCTCCACTTT. Its translation is CATSRDQYSPLHF.

This chain connects TRBV24-1 to TRBJ1-2, with a possible D match to TRBD1 (6 bases). Germline V gene data show CDR1 as KGHDR and CDR2 as SFDVKD. The CDR3 has 16 residues. Trimming took 4 bases from V and 7 from J, leaving 21 bases between them. The DNA of the CDR3 is TGTGCCACCAGTGAGCCCACCGCGGGGGGGGGCCGTGGCTACACCTTC. Protein sequence: CATSEPTAGGGRGYTF.

The rearrangement joins TRBV2 to TRBJ1-4; 7 bases agree with TRBD1. Losses at the gene ends were 7 bases for V and 7 bases for J; bases not matched to a gene: 9. Germline loops: CDR1 SNHLY, CDR2 FYNNEI. The CDR3 is 14 amino acids. CDR3 sequence reads: CASTPGTVLEKLFF. The CDR3 nucleotides are TGTGCCAGCACCCCCGGGACAGTGCTTGAAAAACTGTTTTTT.

The CDR3: CASSVVGQGRTDTQYF. Here the CDR3 DNA reads TGTGCCAGCAGCGTAGTGGGACAGGGAAGGACAGATACGCAGTATTTT. The chain combines TRBV9 with TRBJ2-3, with 9 nucleotides matching TRBD1. Germline assignment: CDR1 SGDLS and CDR2 YYNGEE. After removal of 0 bases from V and 3 bases from J, the junction contained 5 bases not matched to a gene. CDR3 length equals 16 residues.

The chain couples TRBV19 to TRBJ2-1; the D gene is possibly TRBD1 (6 bases). The CDR3 runs to 12 residues. V lost 6 bases, J lost 11 bases, and 14 bases lay in between. CDR1 LNHDA and CDR2 SQIVND come from the germline V gene (reference sequence). CDR3 sequence: CASSNNRVQQFF. The CDR3 nucleotides are TGTGCCAGTAGCAATAACAGGGTCCAGCAGTTCTTC.

The chain is built from TRBV6-5 and TRBJ2-1; D is possibly TRBD1 (5 bases). Germline V gene lookup returns CDR1 MNHEY and CDR2 SVGAGI. The CDR3 length is 15 residues. The V and J ends lost 2 bases and 4 bases respectively, with 12 bases between them. The DNA for the CDR3 is TGTGCCAGCAGTTACGCAGGGTCTAGATACAATGAGCAGTTCTTC. Protein sequence: CASSYAGSRYNEQFF.

The chain is built from TRBV11-2 and TRBJ2-6; D uncertain. Germline V gene sequence: CDR1 SGHAT, CDR2 FQNNGV. The CDR3 contains 16 residues. Trimming stripped 1 base from V and 3 bases from J, with 10 bases between. Written as DNA, the CDR3 is TGTGCCAGCAGCTTAGTAAGAGCGAGTGGGGCCAACGTCCTGACTTTC. It is translated as CASSLVRASGANVLTF.

The chain links TRBV21-1 to TRBJ1-1; TRBD1, the D gene given by the table, was not confirmed from the DNA. TRBV21-1 is tagged as a pseudogene. The CDR3 contains 13 residues. CDR3 sequence (DNA): TGTGCCAGCAGCAAAGGGCCAGGGACTGAAGCTTTCTTT. This gives the protein CASSKGPGTEAFF.

The chain links TRBV5-1 to TRBJ2-1; 10 nucleotides match TRBD2. V was pared by 4 bases and J by 8 bases, with 9 bases of the junction left unmatched. The CDR3 is made up of 15 amino acids. Per germline, CDR1 SGHRS and CDR2 YFSETQ. The CDR3: CASSLQRGGGHEQFF. The DNA of the CDR3 is TGCGCCAGCAGCCTACAGCGGGGGGGCGGCCATGAGCAGTTCTTC.

The rearrangement uses TRBV7-8 and TRBJ2-1; perhaps TRBD1 as D (6 bases). CDR3 size: 17 residues. Germline V CDR1 and CDR2: SGHVS, FQNEAQ. The V gene lost 5 bases and the J gene lost 5 bases, with 22 bases spanning the gap. The CDR3 reads CASSPRRGQGSDNEQFF. CDR3 nucleotides: TGTGCCAGCAGCCCCCGCCGGGGCCAGGGGTCCGACAATGAGCAGTTCTTC.

The chain is built from TRBV19 and TRBJ2-2, with a tentative D call TRBD2 (6 bases). V gave up 2 bases and J gave up 2 bases, with 12 bases separating them. Germline CDR1 reads LNHDA; CDR2 reads SQIVND (reference sequence). The CDR3 is 16 residues long. CDR3 amino acids: CASSIPPGVNTGELFF. CDR3 nucleotides: TGTGCCAGTAGTATACCCCCGGGGGTTAACACCGGGGAGCTGTTTTTT.

The chain has TRBV12-3 or TRBV12-4 and TRBJ1-5, with unresolved D. This CDR3 is 13 amino acids long. Trimming left V 2 bases short and J 0 bases short, with 2 bases between. DNA for the CDR3: TGTGCCAGCAGTTTACATAGCAATCAGCCCCAGCATTTT. Its protein is CASSLHSNQPQHF.

V gene TRBV24-1 combines with J gene TRBJ1-1; D perhaps matches TRBD1 (6 bases). Trimming took 7 bases from V and 2 from J, leaving 13 bases between them. This CDR3 comprises 14 residues. Germline V CDR1 and CDR2: KGHDR, SFDVKD. The CDR3 here is CATRKGDTNTEAFF. The DNA for the CDR3 is TGTGCCACCAGGAAAGGGGACACCAACACTGAAGCTTTCTTT.

The V call is TRBV18, the J call TRBJ1-2; D unresolved. V lost 3 bases, J lost 7 bases, and 24 bases lay in between. Germline V gives CDR1 KGHSH, CDR2 LQKENI. The CDR3 has 17 amino acids. DNA of the CDR3: TGTGCCAGCTCACCGGGAGAGGGAGGTACTCCTAGGGCTGGCTACACCTTC. This sequence encodes CASSPGEGGTPRAGYTF.

This clone is a singleton in its sample. The chain has TRBV24-1 and TRBJ2-3; D is perhaps TRBD1 (6 bases). CDR1 KGHDR and CDR2 SFDVKD come from the germline V gene. There are 18 residues in the CDR3. The germline V and J ends were trimmed by 3 bases and 0 bases, with 18 bases remaining between them. CDR3 residues: CATSDPAWRTASTDTQYF. The CDR3 DNA reads as TGTGCCACCAGTGATCCGGCGTGGCGGACAGCTAGCACAGATACGCAGTATTTT.

This clone occurred once. The V gene is TRBV7-3, the J gene TRBJ2-3; tentative D call: TRBD1 (5 bases). The CDR3 spans 15 residues. Germline V gives CDR1 SGHTA, CDR2 FQGTGA. V was cut by 5 bases and J by 0 bases, with 12 bases left in between. DNA for the CDR3: TGTGCCAGCAGCCCCGACAGTTATAGCACAGATACGCAGTATTTT. It encodes CASSPDSYSTDTQYF.

The chain couples TRBV5-1 to TRBJ1-2, with D possibly matching TRBD1 (5 bases). The CDR3 contains 15 residues. Trimming took off 1 base at V and 4 bases at J, with 14 bases between the two ends. CDR1 is SGHRS and CDR2 is YFSETQ in the germline V gene. This chain's CDR3 is CASSLTMDGGYGYTF. CDR3 bases: TGCGCCAGCAGCTTGACCATGGACGGGGGCTATGGCTACACCTTC.

This chain joins TRBV5-6 and TRBJ2-3, with D possibly matching TRBD2 (5 bases). The V gene's germline CDR1 is SGHDT and CDR2 YYEEEE. This CDR3 spans 15 amino acids. V gave up 6 bases and J gave up 4 bases, with 18 bases separating them. The CDR3, as DNA: TGTGCCAGCAACCTGCTTATCCGGGGTGCAGATACGCAGTATTTT. This sequence encodes CASNLLIRGADTQYF.